This entry concerns a single TCR beta chain. This sample was taken from a study of blood T cell repertoires in COVID-19. Germline CDR1 SEHNR, CDR2 FQNEAQ (reference sequence). Trimming took 2 bases from V and 4 from J; bases not matched to a gene: 12. CDR3 size: 17 residues. Sequenced by immunoSEQ multiplex PCR; TCRdb stores in-frame clones only, minus some. Among 150,000 to 190,000 clones listed, over 70% were seen once. Specimen: peripheral blood. This receptor was identified in a man aged 60-69 years with acute or convalescent COVID-19. The rearrangement joins TRBV7-9 to TRBJ2-7, with 9 positions matching TRBD1. CDR3 nucleotide sequence: TGTGCCAGCAGCTTACCCCTTCAAGGACAGGGGTGGTACGAGCAGTACTTC. Protein: CASSLPLQGQGWYEQYF.